This entry lists 27 T cell receptor beta chains sequenced from one sample in a study of blood T cell repertoires in COVID-19. Libraries were prepared by immunoSEQ multiplex PCR; TCRdb keeps only in-frame clonotypes and omits some of them. The sample lists 150,000 or so clones; roughly four fifths were seen once. The sample taken for sequencing was peripheral blood. All receptors derive from a woman in her fifties or sixties with acute or convalescent COVID-19.

The rearrangement links TRBV6-5 to TRBJ1-4, with D perhaps matching TRBD1 (6 bases). The CDR3 is 15 residues long. V lost 7 bases and J 8 bases, leaving 20 bases between the germline ends. Looked up from germline, CDR1 is MNHEY and CDR2 is SVGAGI. The CDR3 loop reads CASTQPGGAQEKLFF. The CDR3 DNA is TGTGCCAGCACCCAACCGGGGGGGGCACAGGAAAAACTGTTTTTT.

In its sample, this clone was seen a few times. This chain links TRBV10-3 with TRBJ1-2, with D perhaps matching TRBD1 (5 bases). The germline V gene has CDR1 ENHRY and CDR2 SYGVKD. The V end lost 6 bases, the J end lost 4 bases, and 21 bases lay between the germline ends. The CDR3 has 16 residues. The CDR3 DNA follows: TGTGCCATCAGATCCATTACTGCGGGGGACTCCTATGGCTACACCTTC. It translates to CAIRSITAGDSYGYTF.

This chain links TRBV7-2 with TRBJ1-3; perhaps TRBD1 as D (5 bases). V lost 2 bases to trimming and J lost 0 bases, with 8 bases between them. Germline V lookup: CDR1 SGHTA, CDR2 FQGNSA. This CDR3 is built from 15 residues. The CDR3 coding sequence is TGTGCCAGCAGCTTAATGGACATCTCTGGAAACACCATATATTTT. Its protein is CASSLMDISGNTIYF.

The chain couples TRBV5-1 to TRBJ2-5; maybe TRBD2 (5 bases). V was pared by 1 base and J by 4 bases, with 14 bases between. Germline values: CDR1 SGHRS, CDR2 YFSETQ. The length of the CDR3 is 15 residues. CDR3 sequence (DNA): TGCGCCAGCAGCTTGAGTGGACTGGTGGCAGAGACCCAGTACTTC. Residues: CASSLSGLVAETQYF.

The chain links TRBV4-1 to TRBJ1-3, with 10 bases that match TRBD1. The CDR3 covers 17 residues. Germline assignment: CDR1 MGHRA and CDR2 YSYEKL. With V trimmed by 2 bases and J by 0 bases, 4 bases remained unmatched. CDR3 residues: CASSQPGQGGSGNTIYF. The CDR3 region has the DNA TGCGCCAGCAGCCAACCAGGACAGGGGGGCTCTGGAAACACCATATATTTT.

The chain is built from TRBV4-1 and TRBJ1-2; 12 bases match TRBD1. Trimming took 3 bases from V and 5 from J; bases not matched to a gene: 16. The germline CDR1 and CDR2 sequences are MGHRA and YSYEKL. The length of the CDR3 is 19 residues. CDR3 in amino acids: CASSHNQGTGGSWWYGYTF. CDR3 nucleotide sequence: TGCGCCAGCAGCCACAATCAAGGGACAGGGGGCTCTTGGTGGTATGGCTACACCTTC.

The rearrangement joins TRBV9 to TRBJ2-3, with 8 nucleotides matching TRBD1. Germline-derived CDR1 and CDR2 are SGDLS and YYNGEE. The CDR3 contains 16 residues. Germline trimming cut 1 base from V and 2 bases from J; bases unmatched to any gene: 6. In DNA form, the CDR3 reads TGTGCCAGCAGCGTACAGGACAGGGTGCACACAGATACGCAGTATTTT. Translating gives CASSVQDRVHTDTQYF.

This clone showed up just a few times. CDR3 protein: CASKGRGRADGYTF. As DNA, the CDR3 is TGCGCCAGCAAAGGGCGTGGCAGGGCAGATGGCTACACCTTC. The chain links TRBV23-1 to TRBJ1-2, with a tentative D call TRBD1 (5 bases). TRBV23-1 belongs to the ORF category, with a function that is uncertain. CDR3 size: 14 residues. V gave up 7 bases and J gave up 6 bases, with 18 bases separating them.

The chain couples TRBV11-3 to TRBJ2-2; D gene uncertain. Trimming pared 0 bases from V and 8 bases from J, leaving 10 bases between. The CDR3 totals 14 residues. CDR1 SGHNT and CDR2 YENEEA come from the germline V gene. CDR3 residues: CASSLDLVAGELFF. DNA of the CDR3: TGTGCCAGCAGCTTAGATTTGGTTGCGGGGGAGCTGTTTTTT.

The gene calls are TRBV12-5 and TRBJ1-2, with D possibly being TRBD1 (6 bases). The CDR3 runs to 13 residues. The germline V and J ends were trimmed by 1 base and 5 bases, with 8 bases remaining between them. From germline, CDR1 is LGHNT and CDR2 FRNRAP. The CDR3, as DNA: TGTGCTAGTGGTTTGGACAGGGAGTATGGCTACACCTTC. It is translated as CASGLDREYGYTF. Complete variable domain (other parts from reference TRBV12-5 and TRBJ1-2): DARVTQTPRHKVTEMGQEVTMRCQPILGHNTVFWYRQTMMQGLELLAYFRNRAPLDDSGMPKDRFSAEMPDATLATLKIQPSEPRDSAVYFCASGLDREYGYTFGSGTRLTVV.

This clone occurred a few times. The CDR3 sequence: CASKTGGSGNTIYF. The CDR3 region has the DNA TGTGCCAGCAAGACAGGGGGCTCTGGAAACACCATATATTTT. The rearrangement uses TRBV24-1 and TRBJ1-3; TRBD1 aligns across 9 bases. CDR1 and CDR2 from the germline V gene are KGHDR and SFDVKD. This CDR3 contains 14 residues. The ends lost 11 bases at V and 0 bases at J; junction bases unmatched: 4.

This clone was observed a single time. Relative to the germline gene, one junction end is altered; a read error may explain this. The chain combines TRBV7-7 with TRBJ2-1, with TRBD2 matching 11 bases. From germline, CDR1 is SSHAT and CDR2 FNYEAQ (reference sequence). The CDR3 is 16 amino acids. CDR3 sequence (DNA): TGTGCTAGCAGCCCATCCCTAGCGGGGGGTTACAATGAGCAGTTCTTC. Translating gives CASSPSLAGGYNEQFF. Together with reference TRBV7-7 and TRBJ2-1, the CDR3 gives the full variable domain: GAGVSQSPRYKVTKRGQDVTLRCDPISSHATLYWYQQALGQGPEFLTYFNYEAQPDKSGLPSDRFSAERPEGSISTLTIQRTEQRDSAMYRCASSPSLAGGYNEQFFGPGTRLTVL.

The V gene is TRBV6-5, the J gene TRBJ1-2; D ambiguous. V lost 7 bases and J 4 bases, leaving 16 bases between the germline ends. The CDR3 extends over 14 amino acids. Germline CDR1 is MNHEY and CDR2 is SVGAGI. The CDR3 sequence is CASTETALGYGYTF. CDR3 bases: TGTGCCAGCACGGAGACGGCTTTGGGCTATGGCTACACCTTC.

This rearrangement joins TRBV28 to TRBJ2-5; D is unclear. CDR1 is MDHEN, CDR2 SYDVKM, per germline. CDR3 length equals 13 residues. Trimming stripped 2 bases from V and 4 bases from J, with 8 bases between. CDR3 sequence reads: CASSLGQPETQYF. The CDR3 bases are TGTGCCAGCAGTTTAGGGCAGCCAGAGACCCAGTACTTC.

The V gene is TRBV5-1, the J gene TRBJ1-2, with D possibly being TRBD1 (6 bases). Trimming cost V 0 bases and J 8 bases, with 11 bases left between them. Per germline, CDR1 SGHRS and CDR2 YFSETQ. CDR3 size: 13 residues. CDR3 DNA sequence: TGCGCCAGCAGCTTGGCTGGGGGCGCGGGCTACACCTTC. Translated: CASSLAGGAGYTF.

The gene calls are TRBV19 and TRBJ1-5, with 9 nucleotides matching TRBD1. The CDR3 runs 16 residues. CDR1 LNHDA and CDR2 SQIVND come from the germline V gene (reference sequence). The ends lost 5 bases at V and 0 bases at J; junction bases unmatched: 5. CDR3 residues: CASSPWTGDSNQPQHF. The CDR3, as DNA: TGTGCCAGTAGTCCCTGGACAGGGGATAGCAATCAGCCCCAGCATTTT.

The J gene is TRBJ2-1, the V gene TRBV30; TRBD2 aligns across 9 bases. The CDR3 has 14 residues. Germline V gene sequence: CDR1 GTSNPN, CDR2 SVGIG (reference sequence). With V trimmed by 2 bases and J by 9 bases, 8 bases remained unmatched. Written as DNA, the CDR3 is TGTGCCTGGAGTATGATAGCGGGGGTCGGTGAGCAGTTCTTC. Encoded protein: CAWSMIAGVGEQFF.

In its sample, this clone was seen a few times. The gene calls are TRBV27 and TRBJ1-6, with D perhaps matching TRBD1 (6 bases). In germline, CDR1 is MNHEY, CDR2 SMNVEV (reference sequence). This CDR3 spans 16 amino acids. The V gene lost 7 bases and the J gene lost 7 bases, with 20 bases spanning the gap. Written as DNA, the CDR3 is TGTGCCAGCAATAACAGGGCAAAGGTGGGGAATTCACCCCTCCACTTT. It specifies CASNNRAKVGNSPLHF.

The chain employs TRBV7-2 and TRBJ2-7, with D perhaps TRBD2 (5 bases). Germline CDR1 reads SGHTA; CDR2 reads FQGNSA. Trimming took 7 bases from V and 3 from J, leaving 19 bases between them. The CDR3 spans 15 residues. The CDR3 region is CASNFDVSRVYEQYF. The CDR3 region has the DNA TGTGCCAGCAATTTCGATGTTTCGCGGGTCTACGAGCAGTACTTC. The entire variable domain, with the rest obtained from reference TRBV7-2 and TRBJ2-7, is as follows: GAGVSQSPSNKVTEKGKDVELRCDPISGHTALYWYRQSLGQGLEFLIYFQGNSAPDKSGLPSDRFSAERTGGSVSTLTIQRTQQEDSAVYLCASNFDVSRVYEQYFGPGTRLTVT.

This chain uses TRBV5-1 with TRBJ2-1, with TRBD2 as a possible D gene (6 bases). The ends were cut back, 2 bases at V and 4 bases at J, with 19 bases in the middle. The V gene's germline CDR1 is SGHRS and CDR2 YFSETQ. CDR3 size: 17 residues. The CDR3 is CASSLLGEEGRYNEQFF. For the CDR3, the DNA is TGCGCCAGCAGCTTACTCGGGGAGGAGGGACGGTACAATGAGCAGTTCTTC.

The rearrangement links TRBV5-1 to TRBJ1-2; no reliable D call. Germline V CDR1 and CDR2: SGHRS, YFSETQ. V was cut by 1 base and J by 1 base, with 8 bases left in between. The CDR3 has 14 residues. Written as DNA, the CDR3 is TGCGCCAGCAGCTTGTCGGGTGATAACTATGGCTACACCTTC. Translation: CASSLSGDNYGYTF.

The J gene is TRBJ2-7, the V gene TRBV6-5; 12 bases are a match to TRBD2. The CDR3 loop spans 15 amino acids. V dropped 6 bases and J dropped 2; count of bases not matched to a gene: 5. CDR1 MNHEY and CDR2 SVGAGI come from the germline V gene. The CDR3 region is CASSSGLAGTYEQYF. CDR3 sequence (DNA): TGTGCCAGCAGCTCCGGACTAGCGGGGACCTACGAGCAGTACTTC.

The gene calls are TRBV25-1 and TRBJ2-2, with D tentatively TRBD1 (5 bases). This CDR3 is 15 amino acids long. Germline V gives CDR1 MGHDK, CDR2 SYGVNS. The V and J ends lost 2 bases and 5 bases respectively, with 12 bases between them. CDR3 DNA: TGTGCCAGCAGTGAACAGGGCTTGGGGACCGGGGAGCTGTTTTTT. Its translation: CASSEQGLGTGELFF.

V is TRBV5-6 and J is TRBJ2-7; D remains unclear. The CDR3 totals 14 residues. Germline V lookup: CDR1 SGHDT, CDR2 YYEEEE. Trimming pared 4 bases from V and 2 bases from J, leaving 13 bases between. The DNA for the CDR3 is TGTGCCAGCAGCCCGGGTCAGAGGACCTACGAGCAGTACGTC. It translates to CASSPGQRTYEQYV.

This chain connects TRBV27 to TRBJ1-2; TRBD1 aligns across 7 bases. The length of the CDR3 is 15 residues. V was clipped by 6 bases and J by 4 bases; unmatched bases: 11. Germline CDR1 MNHEY, CDR2 SMNVEV (reference sequence). CDR3 region: CASSSTGTDLYGYTF. As DNA, the CDR3 is TGTGCCAGCAGCTCGACTGGGACAGACCTCTATGGCTACACCTTC.

V and J are TRBV3-1 (or the pseudogene TRBV3-2) and TRBJ1-6; TRBD1 agrees at 9 bases. The CDR3 runs to 16 residues. Germline V gene lookup returns CDR1 LGHDT and CDR2 YNNKEL (reference sequence). With 4 bases clipped from V and 10 bases from J, the junction kept 11 bases outside the gene matches. The CDR3 sequence: CASSPLEGQGLSPLHF. The CDR3 nucleotides are TGTGCCAGCAGCCCCCTAGAAGGACAGGGGTTATCACCCCTCCACTTT.

This clone has a handful of counts. The gene calls are TRBV3-1 (or the pseudogene TRBV3-2) and TRBJ1-1, with D possibly matching TRBD1 (6 bases). This CDR3 contains 16 residues. Per the germline V gene, CDR1 is LGHDT and CDR2 is YNNKEL (reference sequence). V lost 4 bases and J 5 bases, leaving 20 bases between the germline ends. CDR3 nucleotide sequence: TGTGCCAGCAGCCCCAAACTGGGTGGGGGCGATACTGAAGCTTTCTTT. Protein product: CASSPKLGGGDTEAFF.